The 13 T cell receptor beta chains presented below share a single source sample, sequenced in a study of CD8+CD57+ T cells in acquired aplastic anemia. For CDR3 and TCR beta VDJ profiling, genomic DNA was the template used. TCRdb re-called the reads through MiXCR, storing one row per CDR3 protein. The sample lists around 400,000 distinct CDR3 sequences; 55% to 75% were seen once. Material: sorted CD4+, CD8+, or CD8+CD57+ T cells (not recorded which) from PBMCs. The receptor source for this set is a human donor in good health, serving as a control.

The chain joins TRBV20-1 to TRBJ2-1; TRBD2 matches 8 bases. Germline CDR1 and CDR2: DFQATT and SNEGSKA (reference sequence). Trimming at V came to 3 bases and at J to 9 bases, leaving 16 bases not matched to a gene. The CDR3 runs to 16 residues. Here the CDR3 DNA reads TGCAGTGCTAGGAGTGTCAGCGGGGGAGAACTCCTTGAGCAGTTCTTC. It yields the protein CSARSVSGGELLEQFF.

The chain recombines TRBV7-2 with TRBJ1-2; 9 bases match TRBD1. The V gene end was trimmed by 2 bases and the J gene end by 7 bases; junction bases not matched to a gene: 8. Germline values: CDR1 SGHTA, CDR2 FQGNSA. CDR3 size: 15 residues. This chain's CDR3 is CASSLFGTGISGYTF. CDR3 DNA: TGTGCCAGCAGCTTATTTGGGACAGGGATTAGTGGCTACACCTTC.

This clonotype was counted many times. The V call is TRBV4-3, the J call TRBJ2-1; 8 bases agree with TRBD1. The CDR3 has 14 residues. After removal of 3 bases from V and 6 bases from J, the junction contained 4 bases not matched to a gene. Germline CDR1 is LGHNA and CDR2 is YSLEER. CDR3 amino acids: CASSQDRVLNEQFF. DNA of the CDR3: TGCGCCAGCAGCCAGGACAGGGTCCTCAATGAGCAGTTCTTC.

Remarks on this clonotype: A junction end diverges from the germline sequence, so it may reflect a read error. CDR3 in DNA: TGTGCCAGCAGCGCGCCGGTGAACACTGAGGCTTTCTTTTTC. Encoded protein: CASSAPVNTEAFFF. The genes are TRBV7-8 and TRBJ2-5, with D unresolved. CDR1 is SGHVS and CDR2 is FQNEAQ in the germline V gene. There are 14 residues in the CDR3.

The V and J genes are TRBV20-1 and TRBJ1-2; 12 bases match TRBD1. Germline CDR1 is DFQATT and CDR2 is SNEGSKA (reference sequence). This CDR3 has 14 residues. J was trimmed by 8 bases and V by 2 bases; bases with no gene match: 6. This chain's CDR3 is CSARRGQGAEGYTF. The CDR3 bases are TGCAGTGCTAGACGGGGACAGGGGGCAGAGGGCTACACCTTC.

Of note for this clonotype: One end of the junction does not line up with germline, which may come from a read error. V and J are TRBV7-2 and TRBJ2-7, with no clear D. The CDR3 consists of 14 residues. Germline values: CDR1 SGHTA, CDR2 FQGNSA. The CDR3 nucleotides are TGTGCCAGCAGCTTTATCTCAGATACGCAGGATCTTGGCTTC. Translated: CASSFISDTQDLGF.

On this clonotype: The conserved closing phenylalanine or tryptophan is absent in this CDR3, likely reflecting a read error. V is TRBV19 and J is TRBJ2-5; no definite D call. Trimming cost V 5 bases and J 5 bases, with 21 bases left between them. The CDR3 runs to 16 residues. Looked up from germline, CDR1 is LNHDA and CDR2 is SQIVND (reference sequence). CDR3 amino acids: CASSPSRTQLGETQYL. Here the CDR3 DNA reads TGTGCCAGTAGTCCTTCTCGGACCCAGTTAGGGGAGACCCAGTACCTC.

With regard to this clonotype: One junction end disagrees with the germline gene, perhaps due to a read error. The chain carries TRBV7-3 and TRBJ2-5; D not certain. The CDR3 covers 14 residues. The germline gives CDR1 SGHTA, CDR2 FQGTGA. CDR3: CASSLSGSKEPYFF. CDR3 bases: TGTGCCAGCAGCTTGAGTGGCTCCAAAGAGCCCTACTTCTTC.

Only one count was recorded for this clonotype. Compared with germline, one end of the junction differs, possibly owing to a read error. The J gene is TRBJ2-7, the V gene TRBV7-6, with 7 bases identical to TRBD1. In germline, CDR1 is SGHVS, CDR2 FNYEAQ. This CDR3 is 14 amino acids long. The CDR3: CASSSRQGWTSSTF. The CDR3 DNA sequence: TGTGCCAGCAGCTCACGACAGGGCTGGACGAGCAGTACTTTC. The full variable domain, with the rest looked up from reference TRBV7-6 and TRBJ2-7, is GAGVSQSPRYKVTKRGQDVALRCDPISGHVSLYWYRQALGQGPEFLTYFNYEAQQDKSGLPNDRFSAERPEGSISTLTIQRTEQRDSAMYRCASSSRQGWTSSTFGPGTRLTVT.

The chain combines TRBV7-2 with TRBJ2-5; D unresolved. CDR1 is SGHTA, CDR2 FQGNSA, per germline. CDR3 length equals 13 residues. The V end was cut by 3 bases, the J end by 4 bases, with 9 bases between. The CDR3 coding sequence is TGTGCCAGCAGCTTTACACTATTAGAGACCCAGTACTTC. It specifies CASSFTLLETQYF.

The chain's CDR3 is CASSLTRNGKSPLHF. Written as DNA, the CDR3 is TGCGCCAGCAGCTTGACTCGCAACGGGAAGTCACCCCTCCACTTT. V gene TRBV5-1 combines with J gene TRBJ1-6; no firm D call. The CDR3 runs 15 residues. Germline V gives CDR1 SGHRS, CDR2 YFSETQ. Trimming took off 1 base at V and 10 bases at J, with 15 bases between the two ends. The variable domain in full, completed from reference TRBV5-1 and TRBJ1-6, reads KAGVTQTPRYLIKTRGQQVTLSCSPISGHRSVSWYQQTPGQGLQFLFEYFSETQRNKGNFPGRFSGRQFSNSRSEMNVSTLELGDSALYLCASSLTRNGKSPLHFGNGTRLTVT.

In regard to this clonotype: An end of the junction does not agree with germline; a read error may underlie this. V gene TRBV6-1 combines with J gene TRBJ1-2; 8 bases are shared with TRBD1. This CDR3 region has 16 residues. Germline CDR1 is MNHNS and CDR2 is SASEGT. DNA of the CDR3: TGTGCCATCAGTGAGTCTGTAACAGGGGGTAACTATGGCTACACCTTC. The encoded protein is CAISESVTGGNYGYTF.

CDR3 DNA sequence: TGTGCCAGCAGCTTCTCAGACATGGACACTGAAGCTTTCTTT. It encodes CASSFSDMDTEAFF. The V gene is TRBV7-3, the J gene TRBJ1-1; D unresolved. The V and J ends lost 3 bases and 3 bases respectively, with 11 bases between them. The CDR3 spans 14 residues. Germline lookup yields CDR1 SGHTA and CDR2 FQGTGA.